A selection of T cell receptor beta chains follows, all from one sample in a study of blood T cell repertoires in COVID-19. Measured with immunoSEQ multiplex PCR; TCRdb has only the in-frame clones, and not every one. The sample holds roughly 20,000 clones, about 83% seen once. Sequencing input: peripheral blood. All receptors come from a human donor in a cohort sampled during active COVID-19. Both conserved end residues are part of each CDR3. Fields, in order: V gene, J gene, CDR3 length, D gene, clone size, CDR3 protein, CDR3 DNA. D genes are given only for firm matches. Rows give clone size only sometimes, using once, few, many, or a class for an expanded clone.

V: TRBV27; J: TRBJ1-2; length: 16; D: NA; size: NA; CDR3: CASSPHESTPLYGYTF; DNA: TGTGCCAGCAGTCCCCATGAATCAACACCTCTCTATGGCTACACCTTC
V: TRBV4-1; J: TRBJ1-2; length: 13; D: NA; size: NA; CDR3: CASSRTGSSGYTF; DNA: TGCGCCAGCAGCCGAACAGGGTCTTCAGGCTACACCTTC
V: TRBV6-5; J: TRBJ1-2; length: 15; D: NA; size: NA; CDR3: CASSYSPTGLGGYTF; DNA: TGTGCCAGCAGTTACTCACCGACAGGCTTAGGGGGCTACACCTTC
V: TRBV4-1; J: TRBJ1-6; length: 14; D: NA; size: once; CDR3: CASSPQGYNSPLHF; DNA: TGCGCCAGCAGCCCACAGGGTTATAATTCACCCCTCCACTTT
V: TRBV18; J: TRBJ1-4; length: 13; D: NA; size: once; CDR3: CASRRDSNEKLFF; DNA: TGTGCCAGCCGCCGGGACTCTAATGAAAAACTGTTTTTT
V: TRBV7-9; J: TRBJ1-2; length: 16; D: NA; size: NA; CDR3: CASSPLAGGPAYGYTF; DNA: TGTGCCAGCAGCCCGCTGGCGGGGGGCCCGGCTTATGGCTACACCTTC
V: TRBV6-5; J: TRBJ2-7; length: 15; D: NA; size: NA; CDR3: CASLPGGTGSYEQYF; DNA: TGTGCCAGCCTCCCGGGCGGGACCGGCTCCTACGAGCAGTACTTC
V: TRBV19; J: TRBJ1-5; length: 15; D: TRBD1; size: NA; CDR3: CASTSTGGSNQPQHF; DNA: TGTGCCAGTACCTCGACAGGGGGCAGCAATCAGCCCCAGCATTTT
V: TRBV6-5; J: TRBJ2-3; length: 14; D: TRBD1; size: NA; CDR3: CASSTGQYTDTQYF; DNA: TGTGCCAGCAGTACGGGACAGTACACAGATACGCAGTATTTT
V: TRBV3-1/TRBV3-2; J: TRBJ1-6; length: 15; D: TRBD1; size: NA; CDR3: CASSPSTGDNSPLHF; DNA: TGTGCCAGCAGCCCTTCGACAGGGGATAATTCACCCCTCCACTTT
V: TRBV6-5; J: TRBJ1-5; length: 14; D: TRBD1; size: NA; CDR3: CASSPGTGNQPQHF; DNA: TGTGCCAGCAGCCCCGGGACAGGCAATCAGCCCCAGCATTTT
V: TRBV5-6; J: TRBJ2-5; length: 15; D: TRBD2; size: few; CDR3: CASSLERGGVETQYF; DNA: TGTGCCAGCAGCTTAGAGCGGGGGGGCGTAGAGACCCAGTACTTC
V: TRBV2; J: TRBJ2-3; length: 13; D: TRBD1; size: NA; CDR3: CASGTGPTDTQYF; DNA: TGTGCCAGCGGGACAGGGCCAACAGATACGCAGTATTTT
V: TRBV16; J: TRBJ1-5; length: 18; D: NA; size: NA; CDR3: CASSQVGNPLISNQPQHF; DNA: TGTGCCAGCAGCCAAGTCGGTAACCCTCTCATTAGCAATCAGCCCCAGCATTTT
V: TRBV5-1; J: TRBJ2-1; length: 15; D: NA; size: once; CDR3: CASSLEAGVNNEQFF; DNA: TGCGCCAGCAGCTTGGAGGCAGGGGTAAACAATGAGCAGTTCTTC
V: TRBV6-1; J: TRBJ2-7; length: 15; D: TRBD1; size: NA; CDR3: CASSEVGTGLYEQYF; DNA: TGTGCCAGCAGTGAAGTCGGGACAGGCCTTTACGAGCAGTACTTC
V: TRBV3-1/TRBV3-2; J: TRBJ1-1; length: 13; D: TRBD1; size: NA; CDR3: CASSHLQGVGAFF; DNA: TGTGCCAGCAGCCACCTACAGGGGGTTGGTGCTTTCTTT
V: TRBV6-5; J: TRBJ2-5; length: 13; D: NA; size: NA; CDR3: CASRGSSQETQYF; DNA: TGTGCCAGCAGAGGGAGCAGTCAAGAGACCCAGTACTTC
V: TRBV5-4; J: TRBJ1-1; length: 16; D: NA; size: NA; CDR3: CASSPAYSTMNTEAFF; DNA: TGTGCCAGCAGCCCGGCCTACAGCACCATGAACACTGAAGCTTTCTTT